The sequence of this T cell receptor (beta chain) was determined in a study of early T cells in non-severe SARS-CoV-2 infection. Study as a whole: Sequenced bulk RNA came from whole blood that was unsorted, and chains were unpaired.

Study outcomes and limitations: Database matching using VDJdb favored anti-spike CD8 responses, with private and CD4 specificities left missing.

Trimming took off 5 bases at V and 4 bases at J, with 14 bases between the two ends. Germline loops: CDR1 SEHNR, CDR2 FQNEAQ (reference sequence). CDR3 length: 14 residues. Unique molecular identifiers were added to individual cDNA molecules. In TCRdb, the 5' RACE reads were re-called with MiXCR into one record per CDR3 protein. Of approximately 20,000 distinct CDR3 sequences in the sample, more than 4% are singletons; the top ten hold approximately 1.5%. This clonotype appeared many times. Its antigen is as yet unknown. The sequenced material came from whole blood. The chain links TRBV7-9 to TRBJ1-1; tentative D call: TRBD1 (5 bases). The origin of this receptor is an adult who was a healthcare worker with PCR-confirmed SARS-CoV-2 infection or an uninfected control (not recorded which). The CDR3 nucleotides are TGTGCCAGCAGCCGAGGAAGGGGAGGCACTGAAGCTTTCTTT. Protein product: CASSRGRGGTEAFF.